This T cell receptor (beta chain) originates from a study of T cells after somatic rescue of genetic block. V lost 4 bases, J lost 10 bases, and 18 bases stayed unmatched. Germline V gene lookup returns CDR1 LNHDA and CDR2 SQIVND (reference sequence). This CDR3 has 16 residues. TCRdb keeps only in-frame clones here, not all; method: immunoSEQ multiplex PCR. The profile shows roughly 71,000 clones, roughly 93% of them singletons. The TCR originated in a man between 25 and 39 years old. The sample comprised peripheral blood mononuclear cells (PBMCs). The chain links TRBV19 to TRBJ1-1, with TRBD1 matching 7 bases. CDR3 DNA: TGTGCCAGTAGTAGGGGACAGATATTGAACACTGAAATAGCTTTCTTT. It yields the protein CASSRGQILNTEIAFF.